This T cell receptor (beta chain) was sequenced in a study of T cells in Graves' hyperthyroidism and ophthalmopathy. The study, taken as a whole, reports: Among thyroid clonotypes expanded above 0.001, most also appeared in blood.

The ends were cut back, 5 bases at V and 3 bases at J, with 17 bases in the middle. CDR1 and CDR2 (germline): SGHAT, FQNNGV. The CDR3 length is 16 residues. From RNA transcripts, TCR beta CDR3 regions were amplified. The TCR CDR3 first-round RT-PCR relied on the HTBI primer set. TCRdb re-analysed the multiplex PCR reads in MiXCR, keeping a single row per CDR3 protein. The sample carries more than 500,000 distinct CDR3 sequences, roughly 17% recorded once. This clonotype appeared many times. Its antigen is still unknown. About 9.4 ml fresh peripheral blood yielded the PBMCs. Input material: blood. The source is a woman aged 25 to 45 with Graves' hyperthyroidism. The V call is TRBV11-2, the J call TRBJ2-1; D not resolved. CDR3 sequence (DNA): TGTGCCAGCAGCCACGATCCGAGCGAAGTCTACAATGAGCAGTTCTTC. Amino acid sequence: CASSHDPSEVYNEQFF.